Below, one T cell receptor beta chain is given with its context. The sample is drawn from a study of blood T cell repertoires in COVID-19. As for the study in general: The United States, Italy and Spain supplied acute and convalescent COVID-19 samples. The analysed material was cDNA or gDNA that came from T cells, B-cell-depleted T cells, or PBMCs.

V gave up 6 bases and J gave up 3 bases; unmatched junction bases: 8. The CDR3 length is 16 residues. Germline CDR1 is LGHDT and CDR2 is YNNKEL (reference sequence). Produced via immunoSEQ multiplex PCR; TCRdb's table is partial and in-frame only. This table holds 350,000 to 550,000 clones, about 85% found once. Material for sequencing was PBMCs or T cells enriched from blood (not recorded which). The clonotype was recovered from a woman in her late teens or twenties with acute COVID-19. The V and J genes are TRBV3-1 (or the pseudogene TRBV3-2) and TRBJ2-3, with 11 bases that match TRBD2. Here the CDR3 reads CASSQLAGDVTDTQYF. CDR3 nucleotide sequence: TGTGCCAGCAGTCAACTAGCGGGGGATGTTACAGATACGCAGTATTTT.